The source of this TCR beta chain is a study of T cell repertoires in cytomegalovirus infection. Turning to the study itself: The study used recently identified HLA-C-restricted and well-studied HLA-B-restricted CMV epitopes. Through public TCR beta signatures, both CMV infection and matching HLA type were indicated. Regarding the study as a whole: Summed frequency of public TCR beta families distinguished CMV carriers with the relevant HLA. Clonotype analysis showed dominance of the ex vivo response by HLA-C-restricted CMV-specific TCR beta clonotypes.

One entry per CDR3 protein results from TCRdb running MiXCR on the reads. This sample carries about 69,000 distinct CDR3 sequences, under 30% of them seen once, and the ten largest clones take just under 60%. CDR1 and CDR2 (germline): DFQATT, SNEGSKA (reference sequence). Trimming took off 5 bases at V and 4 bases at J, with 14 bases between the two ends. The CDR3 has 13 amino acids. A remark on this clonotype: As yet, its antigen is unknown.

The V call is TRBV20-1, the J call TRBJ1-2; unclear D gene. This sequence was found in a human donor in good health (CMV status not recorded). Some clones in this sample may be carry-over from other donors' samples. This specimen consisted of CD8+ T cells from cultured PBMCs, obtained from culture after CMV antigen stimulation. Here the CDR3 reads CSAGQEGSYGYTF. The CDR3 region has the DNA TGCAGTGCTGGTCAGGAAGGGAGCTATGGCTACACCTTC.